This passage covers 28 T cell receptor beta chains from one sample sequenced in a study of T cell responses to AZD1222 COVID-19 vaccine. Sequenced by immunoSEQ multiplex PCR; TCRdb stores in-frame clones only, minus some. Of under 130,000 clones in the sample, around 95% are singletons; the top ten hold about 2.2%. The sequencing used peripheral blood, collected on day 0 of AZD1222 vaccination. The origin of the receptors is an adult in good health.

This clone was detected only a few times. The gene calls are TRBV7-8 and TRBJ1-2; 7 bases are shared with TRBD1. Germline V gene lookup returns CDR1 SGHVS and CDR2 FQNEAQ. The CDR3 has 14 amino acids. V was clipped by 5 bases and J by 7 bases; unmatched bases: 10. The CDR3 nucleotides read TGTGCCAGCAGCGAACGGACAGGAGGAAGTGGCTACACCTTC. It yields the protein CASSERTGGSGYTF.

The chain uses TRBV5-1 and TRBJ2-5; no definite D call. Germline V gene data show CDR1 as SGHRS and CDR2 as YFSETQ. Trimming removed 2 bases from V and 2 bases from J, with 7 bases in between. The CDR3 length is 13 residues. The CDR3 DNA reads TGCGCCAGCAGCTTACAGCTTCAAGAGACCCAGTACTTC. It encodes CASSLQLQETQYF.

CDR3 region: CASSPVETSYNEQFF. Here the CDR3 DNA reads TGTGCCAGCAGTCCCGTGGAAACTTCCTACAATGAGCAGTTCTTC. The V gene is TRBV6-5, the J gene TRBJ2-1; D remains ambiguous. Germline assignment: CDR1 MNHEY and CDR2 SVGAGI. V shed 5 bases and J shed 1 base, with 12 bases lying between them. CDR3 length equals 15 residues.

The chain couples TRBV7-9 to TRBJ1-2; 7 positions agree with TRBD1. The CDR3 has 18 amino acids. Germline-derived CDR1 and CDR2 are SEHNR and FQNEAQ (reference sequence). With 5 bases clipped from V and 7 bases from J, the junction kept 22 bases outside the gene matches. The CDR3 loop is CASSPRDSGTLAMSGYTF. In DNA form, the CDR3 reads TGTGCCAGCAGCCCCCGGGACAGCGGTACCCTGGCCATGTCTGGCTACACCTTC.

The CDR3 DNA is TGTGCCAGCAGCTTTAGCGGGCAGACCTACGAGCAGTACTTC. It codes for CASSFSGQTYEQYF. The rearrangement uses TRBV5-4 and TRBJ2-7; 7 bases agree with TRBD2. The CDR3 is 14 amino acids. J gave up 2 bases and V 2 bases, and 4 bases lay outside the gene matches. The germline CDR1 and CDR2 sequences are SGHNT and YYREEE (reference sequence).

This chain connects TRBV7-8 to TRBJ2-7; the D gene is possibly TRBD2 (6 bases). The V gene's germline CDR1 is SGHVS and CDR2 FQNEAQ. The CDR3 is 16 amino acids. Deletions cut 0 bases from V and 3 bases from J, with 15 bases between. DNA of the CDR3: TGTGCCAGCAGCTTAGCGAGGCCGGGAGTCGGCTACGAGCAGTACTTC. Protein: CASSLARPGVGYEQYF.

This clone appeared once. The V and J genes are TRBV12-3 or TRBV12-4 and TRBJ2-1; tentatively, D is TRBD1 or TRBD2 (5 bases each). V was pared by 8 bases and J by 9 bases, with 14 bases between. The CDR3 covers 12 residues. CDR3 protein: CASEGRSSEQFF. CDR3 sequence (DNA): TGTGCCAGCGAGGGGCGTTCCAGTGAGCAGTTCTTC.

The gene calls are TRBV11-3 and TRBJ1-1; 10 positions agree with TRBD1. This CDR3 is 14 amino acids long. Trimming cost V 5 bases and J 5 bases; bases outside gene matches: 5. Germline V lookup: CDR1 SGHNT, CDR2 YENEEA. The CDR3 DNA sequence: TGTGCCAGCAGCGCGGGACAGGGGTTAACTGAAGCTTTCTTT. It yields the protein CASSAGQGLTEAFF.

This sequence joins TRBV7-8 and TRBJ2-7, with D perhaps matching TRBD2 (6 bases). In germline, CDR1 is SGHVS, CDR2 FQNEAQ. Trimming took off 5 bases at V and 3 bases at J, with 11 bases between the two ends. There are 13 residues in the CDR3. CDR3 protein: CASSIGGDYEQYF. The CDR3, as DNA: TGTGCCAGCAGCATTGGCGGGGACTACGAGCAGTACTTC.

The V gene is TRBV5-1, the J gene TRBJ1-6, with D tentatively TRBD1 (6 bases). V lost 0 bases to trimming and J lost 7 bases, with 8 bases between them. The CDR3 runs to 14 residues. From germline, CDR1 is SGHRS and CDR2 YFSETQ. The DNA for the CDR3 is TGCGCCAGCAGCTTGGTGACAGGCAATTCACCCCTCCACTTT. This gives the protein CASSLVTGNSPLHF.

The J gene is TRBJ2-3, the V gene TRBV27; TRBD2 might be the D (6 bases). The CDR3 length is 13 residues. Between the trimmed V and J ends, which lost 3 bases and 4 bases, there was a span of 8 bases. Germline values: CDR1 MNHEY, CDR2 SMNVEV (reference sequence). CDR3 residues: CASSFSGADTQYF. The CDR3 region has the DNA TGTGCCAGCAGTTTTAGCGGAGCAGATACGCAGTATTTT.

This rearrangement joins TRBV4-1 to TRBJ2-5, with a tentative D call TRBD2 (6 bases). The germline V and J ends were trimmed by 3 bases and 5 bases, with 16 bases remaining between them. The CDR3 runs to 15 residues. Per the germline V gene, CDR1 is MGHRA and CDR2 is YSYEKL. The CDR3 sequence is CASSQGDSRAETQYF. In nucleotides, the CDR3 is TGCGCCAGCAGCCAGGGGGACTCACGGGCCGAGACCCAGTACTTC.

The rearrangement joins TRBV19 to TRBJ1-4; D is uncertain. The CDR3 sequence is 14 residues long. Trimming left V 6 bases short and J 0 bases short, with 8 bases between. Germline V gives CDR1 LNHDA, CDR2 SQIVND (reference sequence). CDR3 in DNA: TGTGCCAGTAGAAACACCGCAACTAATGAAAAACTGTTTTTT. Its protein is CASRNTATNEKLFF.

This chain joins TRBV3-1 (or the pseudogene TRBV3-2) and TRBJ2-7; TRBD1 agrees at 7 bases. CDR3 length: 17 amino acids. J lost 5 bases, V lost 2 bases, and 15 bases had no gene match. The V gene's germline CDR1 is LGHDT and CDR2 YNNKEL (reference sequence). CDR3 nucleotides: TGTGCCAGCAGCCAAATCGCACGACAGGGAATGTATCACGAGCAGTACTTC. Its translation is CASSQIARQGMYHEQYF.

The chain links TRBV6-6 to TRBJ1-5; D possibly corresponds to TRBD1 (5 bases). CDR3 length: 16 amino acids. V lost 6 bases to trimming and J lost 3 bases, with 18 bases between them. Germline CDR1 and CDR2: MNHNY and SVGAGI (reference sequence). CDR3 in amino acids: CASRPGLGDNNQPQHF. CDR3 nucleotide sequence: TGTGCCAGCAGGCCAGGGTTAGGAGATAACAATCAGCCCCAGCATTTT.

This sequence joins TRBV3-1 (or the pseudogene TRBV3-2) and TRBJ1-1, with 7 nucleotides matching TRBD1. J was trimmed by 5 bases and V by 3 bases; bases with no gene match: 3. The CDR3 extends over 13 amino acids. The germline V gene has CDR1 LGHDT and CDR2 YNNKEL (reference sequence). CDR3 protein: CASSHKQGTEAFF. DNA for the CDR3: TGTGCCAGCAGCCATAAACAGGGGACTGAAGCTTTCTTT.

The chain employs TRBV5-1 and TRBJ2-7; 8 bases line up with TRBD2. Germline values: CDR1 SGHRS, CDR2 YFSETQ. V was clipped by 0 bases and J by 0 bases; unmatched bases: 5. This CDR3 has 16 residues. The CDR3, as DNA: TGCGCCAGCAGCTTGGCGGGTAGCGGGGCCTCCTACGAGCAGTACTTC. Its protein is CASSLAGSGASYEQYF.

The chain joins TRBV10-3 to TRBJ1-2; 7 bases match TRBD1. J lost 0 bases, V lost 10 bases, and 5 bases had no gene match. CDR3 length equals 13 residues. CDR1 is ENHRY, CDR2 SYGVKD, per germline. The CDR3 sequence: CARRQGTNYGYTF. The DNA for the CDR3 is TGTGCCAGGAGACAGGGAACTAACTATGGCTACACCTTC.

V is TRBV7-2 and J is TRBJ1-3, with 8 bases matching TRBD1. Trimming took 5 bases from V and 10 from J; bases not matched to a gene: 4. This CDR3 is built from 12 residues. Germline-derived CDR1 and CDR2 are SGHTA and FQGNSA. The chain's CDR3 is CASSPGQGTIYF. DNA for the CDR3: TGTGCCAGCAGCCCAGGACAGGGAACCATATATTTT. Full variable domain (remainder filled in from reference TRBV7-2 and TRBJ1-3): GAGVSQSPSNKVTEKGKDVELRCDPISGHTALYWYRQSLGQGLEFLIYFQGNSAPDKSGLPSDRFSAERTGGSVSTLTIQRTQQEDSAVYLCASSPGQGTIYFGEGSWLTVV.

The chain joins TRBV6-5 to TRBJ1-2; no definite D call. Trimming pared 2 bases from V and 2 bases from J, leaving 9 bases between. The CDR3 consists of 14 residues. Germline V gene lookup returns CDR1 MNHEY and CDR2 SVGAGI. Written as DNA, the CDR3 is TGTGCCAGCAGTTACAGGCAGAAGAACTATGGCTACACCTTC. Amino acids: CASSYRQKNYGYTF.

The V gene is TRBV6-5, the J gene TRBJ1-4; D remains ambiguous. The CDR3 spans 13 residues. Germline V gene sequence: CDR1 MNHEY, CDR2 SVGAGI. V lost 6 bases, J lost 8 bases, and 13 bases lay in between. For the CDR3, the DNA is TGTGCCAGCAGCCGAGAGGTTCAGGAAAAACTGTTTTTT. As protein: CASSREVQEKLFF.

V and J are TRBV15 and TRBJ2-5; possible D gene TRBD2, 5 bases. Germline loops: CDR1 LNHNV, CDR2 YYDKDF (reference sequence). The germline V and J ends were trimmed by 4 bases and 5 bases, with 23 bases remaining between them. The CDR3 is 17 residues long. CDR3 bases: TGTGCCACCAGCACACAACAAGGACTGTCTATCGAGGAGACCCAGTACTTC. This sequence encodes CATSTQQGLSIEETQYF. The full variable domain, in which reference TRBV15 and TRBJ2-5 provide the parts outside the CDR3, is DAMVIQNPRYQVTQFGKPVTLSCSQTLNHNVMYWYQQKSSQAPKLLFHYYDKDFNNEADTPDNFQSRRPNTSFCFLDIRSPGLGDTAMYLCATSTQQGLSIEETQYFGPGTRLLVL.

The rearrangement uses TRBV7-9 and TRBJ1-2, with a tentative D call TRBD1 (6 bases). Deletions cut 2 bases from V and 4 bases from J, with 17 bases between. Germline V gene lookup returns CDR1 SEHNR and CDR2 FQNEAQ (reference sequence). The length of the CDR3 is 16 residues. The CDR3 bases are TGTGCCAGCAGCTTACGCGGGGGGCATCTCCTCTATGGCTACACCTTC. Protein product: CASSLRGGHLLYGYTF.

The J gene is TRBJ1-3, the V gene TRBV7-2, with D hard to call. Trimming cost V 5 bases and J 2 bases, with 22 bases left between them. Germline V gene lookup returns CDR1 SGHTA and CDR2 FQGNSA. CDR3 length: 18 amino acids. CDR3 sequence (DNA): TGTGCCAGCAGCCTTGGCCGGGCTACAACACGGACTGGAAACACCATATATTTT. Amino acid sequence: CASSLGRATTRTGNTIYF.

This rearrangement joins TRBV19 to TRBJ2-7, with D possibly being TRBD1 or TRBD2 (6 bases each). Trimming removed 5 bases from V and 3 bases from J, with 20 bases in between. CDR3 size: 16 residues. CDR1 is LNHDA, CDR2 SQIVND, per germline (reference sequence). CDR3 residues: CASSPFLTGGVYEQYF. The CDR3 DNA sequence: TGTGCCAGTAGTCCTTTCCTGACAGGCGGGGTCTACGAGCAGTACTTC.

The CDR3 bases are TGTGCCAGCAGTCGACAGGGGCGGGGCTACACCTTC. This gives the protein CASSRQGRGYTF. V is TRBV12-3 or TRBV12-4 and J is TRBJ1-2, with TRBD1 matching 8 bases. Losses at the gene ends were 5 bases for V and 8 bases for J; bases not matched to a gene: 4. This CDR3 is built from 12 residues.

The chain uses TRBV28 and TRBJ2-2; 9 nucleotides match TRBD1. With V trimmed by 6 bases and J by 1 base, 9 bases remained unmatched. There are 17 residues in the CDR3. Germline CDR1 and CDR2: MDHEN and SYDVKM. The CDR3: CASRTDRGRGNTGELFF. The CDR3 nucleotides read TGTGCCAGCAGGACTGACAGGGGGAGGGGGAACACCGGGGAGCTGTTTTTT.

Comments on this clone: The sample holds other DNA sequences that translate to the same CDR3. The genes are TRBV9 and TRBJ2-6, with D maybe TRBD1 (5 bases). The CDR3 has 15 residues. The germline V gene encodes CDR1 SGDLS and CDR2 YYNGEE. Trimming pared 0 bases from V and 2 bases from J, leaving 6 bases between. CDR3 coding DNA: TGTGCCAGCAGCGTAGAAGGGGCTGGGGCCAACGTCCTGACTTTC. The encoded protein is CASSVEGAGANVLTF.